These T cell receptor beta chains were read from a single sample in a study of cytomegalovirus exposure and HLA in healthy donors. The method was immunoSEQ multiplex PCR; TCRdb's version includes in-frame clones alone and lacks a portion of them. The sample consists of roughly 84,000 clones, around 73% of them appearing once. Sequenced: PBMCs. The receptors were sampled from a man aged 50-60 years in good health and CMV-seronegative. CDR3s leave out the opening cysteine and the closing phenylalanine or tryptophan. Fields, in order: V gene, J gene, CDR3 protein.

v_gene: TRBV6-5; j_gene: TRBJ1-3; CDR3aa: ASSSTGSGNTIY
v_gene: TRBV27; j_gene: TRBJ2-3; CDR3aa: ASSLYLGGRTDTQY
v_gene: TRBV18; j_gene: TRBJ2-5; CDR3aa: ASSLLVATVEETQY
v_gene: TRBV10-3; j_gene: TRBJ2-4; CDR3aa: AIADPDPDRAKNIQY
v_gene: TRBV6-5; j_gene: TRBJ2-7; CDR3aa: ASSKGQGEREQY
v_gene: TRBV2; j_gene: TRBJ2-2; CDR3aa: ASRSSANTGELF
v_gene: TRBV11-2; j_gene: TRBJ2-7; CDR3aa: ASSLISSASYEQY
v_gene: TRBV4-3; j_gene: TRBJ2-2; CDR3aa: ASSQKGHNTGELF
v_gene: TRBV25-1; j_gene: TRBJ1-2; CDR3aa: ASSERMEDGRA
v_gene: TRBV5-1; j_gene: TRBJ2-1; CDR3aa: ASSLHTNEQF
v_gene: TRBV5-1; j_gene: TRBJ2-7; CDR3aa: ASSRGDSYEQY
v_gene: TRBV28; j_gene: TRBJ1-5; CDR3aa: ASSVGTGDQPQH
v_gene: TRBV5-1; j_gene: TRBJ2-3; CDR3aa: ASSLGAGGDTQY
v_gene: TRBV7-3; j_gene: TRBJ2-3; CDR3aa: SSSSGTDTQY
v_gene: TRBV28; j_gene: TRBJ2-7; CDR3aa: ASSPPGQSYEQY
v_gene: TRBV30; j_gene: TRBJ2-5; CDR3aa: AWSYRGLETQY
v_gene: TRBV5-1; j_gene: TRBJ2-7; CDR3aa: ASSLTIAGGSYEQY
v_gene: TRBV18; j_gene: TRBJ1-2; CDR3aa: ASSPWAAYGYT
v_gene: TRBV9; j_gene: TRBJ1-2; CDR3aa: ASSAQGAWGYT
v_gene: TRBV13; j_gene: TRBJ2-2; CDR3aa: ASSRPTGGNTGELF
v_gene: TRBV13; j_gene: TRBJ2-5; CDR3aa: ASSLGQGGETQY
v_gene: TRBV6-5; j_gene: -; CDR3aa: ASSRQGALDEQY
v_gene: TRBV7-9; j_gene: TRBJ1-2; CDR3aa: ASRPPGTGYGYT
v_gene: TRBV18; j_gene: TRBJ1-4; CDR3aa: ASSPSGGQEKLF
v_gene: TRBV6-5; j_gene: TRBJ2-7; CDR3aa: ASSPDRGPTYEQY
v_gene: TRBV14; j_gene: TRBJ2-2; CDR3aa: ASSPYNTGELF
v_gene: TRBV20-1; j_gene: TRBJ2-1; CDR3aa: SASSNEQF
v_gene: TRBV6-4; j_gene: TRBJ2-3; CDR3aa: ASSDWGGTQY